This T cell receptor (beta chain) was identified in a study of blood T cell repertoires in COVID-19. On the study more broadly: Acute and convalescent COVID-19 specimens originated in the United States, Italy and Spain.

Data came from immunoSEQ multiplex PCR; TCRdb stores just in-frame clones and leaves some out. Here the sample spans tens of thousands of clones, over 75% being singletons. J gave up 0 bases and V 1 base, and 2 bases lay outside the gene matches. This CDR3 comprises 16 residues. The germline gives CDR1 SEHNR, CDR2 FQNEAQ (reference sequence). Sequenced: peripheral blood. The chain uses TRBV7-9 and TRBJ1-2; 10 positions agree with TRBD1. The sequence came from a man aged 55 to 70 with acute or convalescent COVID-19. CDR3 in DNA: TGTGCCAGCAGCTTAGGGACAGGGGGAACTAACTATGGCTACACCTTC. Amino acid sequence: CASSLGTGGTNYGYTF.